This T cell receptor beta chain appears in the sequencing data of a study of cytomegalovirus exposure and HLA in healthy donors. Overall study context: Unique TCR beta sequences numbering about 100 million came from 150 million to 200 million T cells in an earlier analysis. Broader study findings: Several V segments, TRBV6-2 and TRBV6-3 among them, could not be told apart and were dropped.

Healthy people donating bone marrow made up the donors. The V gene's germline CDR1 is LNHDA and CDR2 SQIVND (reference sequence). The CDR3 contains 16 residues. V gave up 6 bases and J gave up 0 bases, with 15 bases separating them. This clone has just one count. Its target is unknown. With 60 Vbeta and 13 Jbeta primers, the PCR was carried out. Clones were read by immunoSEQ multiplex PCR, and TCRdb kept only the in-frame ones, dropping some. The sample has over 150,000 clones, 85% seen once; the top ten hold 1%. The receptor was derived from a boy aged 2-9 years in good health and CMV-seronegative. The chain employs TRBV19 and TRBJ2-4; the D gene is possibly TRBD1 (5 bases). Sequenced material: PBMCs. CDR3 protein: CASSQGAILAKNIQYF. In DNA, the CDR3 is TGTGCCAGTAGCCAGGGTGCGATTTTAGCCAAAAACATTCAGTACTTC.